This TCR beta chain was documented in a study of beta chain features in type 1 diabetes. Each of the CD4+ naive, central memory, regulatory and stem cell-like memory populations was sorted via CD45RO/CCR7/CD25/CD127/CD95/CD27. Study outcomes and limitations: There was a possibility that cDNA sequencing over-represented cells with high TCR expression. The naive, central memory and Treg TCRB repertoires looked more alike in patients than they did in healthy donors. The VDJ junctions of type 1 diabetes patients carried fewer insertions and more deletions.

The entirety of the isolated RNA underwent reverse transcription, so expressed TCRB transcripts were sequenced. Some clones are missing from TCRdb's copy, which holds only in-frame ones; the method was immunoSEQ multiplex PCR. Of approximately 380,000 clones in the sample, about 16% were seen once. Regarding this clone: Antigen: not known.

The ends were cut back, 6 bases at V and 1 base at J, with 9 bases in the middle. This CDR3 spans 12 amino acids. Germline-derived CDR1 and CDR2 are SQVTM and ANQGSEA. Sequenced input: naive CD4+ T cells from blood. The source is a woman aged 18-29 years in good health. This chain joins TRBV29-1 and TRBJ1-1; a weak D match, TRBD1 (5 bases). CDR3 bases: TGCAGCGTCAGGGCGAGGAACACTGAAGCTTTCTTT. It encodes CSVRARNTEAFF. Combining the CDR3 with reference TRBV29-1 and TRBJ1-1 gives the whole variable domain SAVISQKPSRDICQRGTSLTIQCQVDSQVTMMFWYRQQPGQSLTLIATANQGSEATYESGFVIDKFPISRPNLTFSTLTVSNMSPEDSSIYLCSVRARNTEAFFGQGTRLTVV.